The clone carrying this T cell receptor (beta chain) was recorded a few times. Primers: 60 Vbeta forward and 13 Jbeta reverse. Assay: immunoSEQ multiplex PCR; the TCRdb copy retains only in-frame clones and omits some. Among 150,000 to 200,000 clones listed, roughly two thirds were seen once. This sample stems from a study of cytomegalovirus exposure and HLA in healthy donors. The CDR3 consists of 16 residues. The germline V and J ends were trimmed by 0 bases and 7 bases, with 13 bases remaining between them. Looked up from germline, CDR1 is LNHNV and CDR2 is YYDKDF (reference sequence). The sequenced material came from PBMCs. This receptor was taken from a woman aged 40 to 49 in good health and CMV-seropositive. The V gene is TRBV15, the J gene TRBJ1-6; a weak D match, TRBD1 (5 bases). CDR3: CATSRDPGQLNSPLHF. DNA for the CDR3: TGTGCCACCAGCAGAGATCCAGGGCAGTTGAATTCACCCCTCCACTTT.